This T cell receptor (beta chain) was profiled in a study of blood T cell repertoires in COVID-19 (TCRdb year 2020). For context, the study as a whole: Samples covering the acute and convalescent phases of COVID-19 were provided by collaborators in the United States, Italy and Spain. Where available, HLA class I and class II types were taken from metadata supplied by the sample provider and were not determined by assay-based typing. The repertoires were released in a freely available public database meant as a resource for research on the immune response to SARS-CoV-2. The sample metadata nearly always contained a de-identified subject ID, COVID-19 status, age in years and sex. The material from the prospective study consisted of cDNA or gDNA derived from T cells, B-cell-depleted T cells, or PBMCs. Samples were obtained from the ongoing ImmuneRACE study (first 160 participants) and from 1,000 to 1,500 subjects provided by 6 global collaborators. The dataset comprised deeply sampled blood TCRbeta repertoires from subjects exposed to, actively infected with, or recovered from COVID-19. The investigation overall reported the following: The amount of clinical and demographic metadata varied by source and participant and was provided uncurated.

TCRbeta CDR3 regions were amplified from genomic DNA using the immunoSEQ Assay, a bias-controlled multiplex PCR. Per the authors' processing: Nucleated cell counts per sample were estimated from amplification of reference gene primers within the assay. Sequence reads were collapsed and filtered to measure the absolute abundance of every unique TCRbeta CDR3 rearrangement. For each sample, productive Simpson clonality was calculated as the square root of Simpson's diversity index across productive rearrangements. TCRdb provides this immuneACCESS table in a form limited to in-frame rearrangements. Some clones are lacking; in checked studies, under half of them reflect an unresolved V gene, and why the rest are absent is not known. The DNA was the basis for D and trimming; V, J and clone size are from that table. The sample contains roughly 69,000 clones, 90% of them found a single time. The ten largest make up 5.3% of the sample.

Taken from the germline V gene, the CDR1 and CDR2 loops are MNHEY and SVGAGI. The CDR3, from cysteine to phenylalanine, totals 15 residues. Only the CDR3 DNA is retained, 45 bases long and in frame from the first base. V drops 0 bases and J drops 7 bases, leaving 13 bases in between. Whole blood was collected in K2EDTA tubes by collaborating institutions according to the institutions' own protocols. For TCRbeta analysis, collaborator samples were shipped as frozen whole blood, as isolated PBMCs, or as DNA extracted from either sample type. As regards this clone: The antigen it recognizes is unknown. Base qualities are not provided; no much larger clone lies one nucleotide away.

The receptor was isolated from a man aged 50 to 59 with acute or convalescent COVID-19. Material: peripheral blood. This sequence uses TRBV6-5 and TRBJ2-4; the D gene is possibly TRBD1, with 6 bases matching. The CDR3 region has the sequence CASSYSRGRANIQYF. The sequence in DNA is TGTGCCAGCAGTTACTCAAGGGGGAGAGCGAACATTCAGTACTTC.